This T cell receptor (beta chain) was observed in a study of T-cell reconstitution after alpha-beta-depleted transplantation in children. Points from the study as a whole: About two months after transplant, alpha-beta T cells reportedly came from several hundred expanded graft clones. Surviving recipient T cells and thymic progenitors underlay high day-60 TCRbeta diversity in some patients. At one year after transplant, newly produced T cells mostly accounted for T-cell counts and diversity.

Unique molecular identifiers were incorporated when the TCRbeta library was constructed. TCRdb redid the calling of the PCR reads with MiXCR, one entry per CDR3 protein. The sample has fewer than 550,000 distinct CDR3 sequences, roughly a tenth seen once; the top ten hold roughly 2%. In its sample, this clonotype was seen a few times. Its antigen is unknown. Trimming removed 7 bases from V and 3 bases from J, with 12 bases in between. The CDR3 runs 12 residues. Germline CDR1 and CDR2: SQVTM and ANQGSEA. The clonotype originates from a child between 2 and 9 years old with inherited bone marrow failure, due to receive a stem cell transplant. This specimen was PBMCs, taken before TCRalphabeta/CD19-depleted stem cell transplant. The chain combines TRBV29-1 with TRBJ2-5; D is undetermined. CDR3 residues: CSGMGGEETQYF. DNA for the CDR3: TGCAGCGGGATGGGCGGAGAAGAGACCCAGTACTTC.